This T cell receptor beta chain was recovered during a study of memory CD4+ T cells and cytomegalovirus serostatus. Study details: Healthy Belgian adult donors included several CMV-positive and some 23 CMV-negative people.

Authors' analysis steps: After removing out-of-frame reads, 2 million to 2.5 million distinct TCRbeta sequences remained. Sequenced by immunoSEQ multiplex PCR; TCRdb stores in-frame clones only, minus some. The DNA gave D and trimming, while V, J and clone size come from that table. This sample has about 38,000 clones, with 70% to 85% found just once. Single viable CD3+CD4+CD8-CD45RO+ cells were sorted as the memory CD4+ T cells. CMV serostatus came from serum IgG against pp150, pp28, p38, p52. This CDR3 has 15 residues. With 7 bases clipped from V and 5 bases from J, the junction kept 10 bases outside the gene matches. CDR1 is SGHDT and CDR2 is YYEEEE in the germline V gene. With respect to this clone: Its cognate antigen is unknown.

General study points: Of approximately 160 reported CMV TCRbeta sequences, 67 were found in memory CD4+ repertoires.

Sequenced: memory CD4+ T cells from blood. The V call is TRBV5-6, the J call TRBJ2-5; 11 bases match TRBD2. This TCR was sampled from an adult in good health and CMV-seropositive. The CDR3, as DNA: TGTGCCAGCTTCAGTAGCGGGGGGGCTTTGGAGACCCAGTACTTC. The encoded protein is CASFSSGGALETQYF. Together with reference TRBV5-6 and TRBJ2-5, the CDR3 gives the full variable domain: DAGVTQSPTHLIKTRGQQVTLRCSPKSGHDTVSWYQQALGQGPQFIFQYYEEEERQRGNFPDRFSGHQFPNYSSELNVNALLLGDSALYLCASFSSGGALETQYFGPGTRLLVL.